One sample yielded the 12 T cell receptor beta chains listed below, sequenced in a study of OX40 agonist ivuxolimab in advanced cancers. TCRdb keeps only in-frame clones here, not all; method: immunoSEQ multiplex PCR. Among fewer than 15,000 clones listed, around 80% were seen once. The material sequenced was CD4+ or CD8+ T cells sorted from blood, taken in a trial of the OX40 agonist ivuxolimab. The receptors here all came from an adult with an advanced solid tumor such as melanoma, head and neck, liver or kidney cancer.

The V call is TRBV2, the J call TRBJ2-7; 8 bases agree with TRBD2. The J segment lost 5 bases and the V segment lost 4 bases, leaving 7 bases of the junction unmatched. The germline V gene encodes CDR1 SNHLY and CDR2 FYNNEI. The CDR3 consists of 14 residues. This CDR3 reads CASSAEREHDEQYF. Written as DNA, the CDR3 is TGTGCCAGCAGTGCGGAGCGGGAGCACGACGAGCAGTACTTC.

V is TRBV30 and J is TRBJ2-5; D gene uncertain. V was cut by 5 bases and J by 9 bases, with 16 bases left in between. Looked up from germline, CDR1 is GTSNPN and CDR2 is SVGIG (reference sequence). CDR3 length equals 12 residues. CDR3 protein: CAWVLRSPAQYF. The CDR3 DNA follows: TGTGCCTGGGTGCTTCGTAGTCCGGCCCAGTACTTC.

This sequence joins TRBV7-8 and TRBJ2-7; maybe TRBD2 (5 bases). Germline CDR1 reads SGHVS; CDR2 reads FQNEAQ. The CDR3 is 14 residues long. Between the trimmed V and J ends, which lost 1 base and 3 bases, there was a span of 10 bases. The CDR3 here is CASSLGGFIYEQYF. The CDR3, as DNA: TGTGCCAGCAGCTTAGGAGGGTTCATCTACGAGCAGTACTTC.

This chain connects TRBV5-6 to TRBJ1-5; TRBD1 aligns across 8 bases. Trimming cost V 2 bases and J 6 bases; bases outside gene matches: 7. CDR1 and CDR2 from the germline V gene are SGHDT and YYEEEE. The CDR3 totals 15 residues. The CDR3 sequence: CASSFGTGGSQPQHF. DNA of the CDR3: TGTGCCAGCAGCTTCGGAACAGGGGGAAGTCAGCCCCAGCATTTT.

The chain has TRBV9 and TRBJ1-4; the match to TRBD1 covers 7 bases. Per the germline V gene, CDR1 is SGDLS and CDR2 is YYNGEE. J lost 7 bases, V lost 3 bases, and 15 bases had no gene match. The CDR3 is 17 residues long. The CDR3 DNA is TGTGCCAGCAGCGCCGATCTCCTCACAGGGGATGGTGAAAAACTGTTTTTT. Protein: CASSADLLTGDGEKLFF.

The rearrangement joins TRBV7-6 to TRBJ2-1; no definite D call. The V end was cut by 8 bases, the J end by 4 bases, with 15 bases between. Germline V lookup: CDR1 SGHVS, CDR2 FNYEAQ. The CDR3 runs to 14 residues. This CDR3 is CASGPGPTYNEQFF. For the CDR3, the DNA is TGTGCCAGCGGACCGGGCCCGACGTACAATGAGCAGTTCTTC.

The gene calls are TRBV6-5 and TRBJ2-7; D is undetermined. The CDR3 runs 15 residues. Germline V CDR1 and CDR2: MNHEY, SVGAGI. V lost 0 bases to trimming and J lost 3 bases, with 12 bases between them. CDR3 in amino acids: CASSYSVVPVYEQYF. The CDR3, as DNA: TGTGCCAGCAGTTACTCGGTTGTCCCGGTCTACGAGCAGTACTTC.

This clone was counted between two and nine times. The chain joins TRBV7-6 to TRBJ2-1; 9 nucleotides align to TRBD2. Germline trimming cut 1 base from V and 5 bases from J; bases unmatched to any gene: 9. CDR3 size: 17 residues. The germline gives CDR1 SGHVS, CDR2 FNYEAQ. The CDR3 bases are TGTGCCAGCAGCTTAGAGCACGCAGGGACTAGCAACAATGAGCAGTTCTTC. Translated: CASSLEHAGTSNNEQFF.

The rearrangement joins TRBV30 to TRBJ1-1; a possible D gene is TRBD1 (5 bases). The CDR3 is 13 amino acids. Trimming cost V 1 base and J 2 bases, with 8 bases left between them. The V gene's germline CDR1 is GTSNPN and CDR2 SVGIG (reference sequence). This CDR3 reads CAWSAGDNTEAFF. CDR3 bases: TGTGCCTGGAGTGCGGGGGACAACACTGAAGCTTTCTTT.

The chain combines TRBV4-1 with TRBJ2-1; D remains unclear. Per germline, CDR1 MGHRA and CDR2 YSYEKL. V was shortened by 1 base and J by 2 bases, with 9 bases between the two germline ends. The CDR3 contains 15 residues. This chain's CDR3 is CASSQVPDTYNEQFF. CDR3 nucleotide sequence: TGCGCCAGCAGCCAAGTTCCGGATACCTACAATGAGCAGTTCTTC.

The V and J genes are TRBV10-2 and TRBJ1-5, with unresolved D. Germline lookup yields CDR1 WSHSY and CDR2 SAAADI. The CDR3 is 15 residues long. Trimming took 0 bases from V and 7 from J, leaving 13 bases between them. The chain's CDR3 is CASSESGTALQPQHF. The CDR3 nucleotides are TGCGCCAGCAGTGAGTCGGGCACCGCGTTGCAGCCCCAGCATTTT.

V usage is TRBV9 and J usage is TRBJ2-5; D might be TRBD1 or TRBD2, each matching 6 bases. The CDR3 length is 15 residues. Germline loops: CDR1 SGDLS, CDR2 YYNGEE. Deletions cut 0 bases from V and 2 bases from J, with 11 bases between. As DNA, the CDR3 is TGTGCCAGCAGCGTAGCGGGGGCGCATCAAGAGACCCAGTACTTC. It codes for CASSVAGAHQETQYF. Based on the CDR3 plus reference TRBV9 and TRBJ2-5, the full variable domain is DSGVTQTPKHLITATGQRVTLRCSPRSGDLSVYWYQQSLDQGLQFLIQYYNGEERAKGNILERFSAQQFPDLHSELNLSSLELGDSALYFCASSVAGAHQETQYFGPGTRLLVL.